One and the same sample provided the 24 T cell receptor beta chains below, sequenced in a study of OX40 agonist ivuxolimab in advanced cancers. Here immunoSEQ multiplex PCR was the method, and the copy in TCRdb shows in-frame clones only, minus some. Among roughly 75,000 clones, roughly 85% were seen once, and the ten largest hold approximately 2.5%. Sequencing used CD4+ or CD8+ T cells sorted from blood, obtained in a trial of the OX40 agonist ivuxolimab. Receptor source: an adult with an advanced solid tumor such as melanoma, head and neck, liver or kidney cancer.

V gene TRBV27 combines with J gene TRBJ2-7, with 9 positions matching TRBD2. Germline CDR1 MNHEY, CDR2 SMNVEV (reference sequence). The CDR3 extends over 17 amino acids. V was pared by 0 bases and J by 1 base, with 7 bases of the junction left unmatched. This CDR3 is CASSLSWRGGDSYEQYF. The CDR3, as DNA: TGTGCCAGCAGTTTATCGTGGCGGGGGGGAGATTCCTACGAGCAGTACTTC.

This clone was detected once. The genes are TRBV18 and TRBJ2-7, with 11 positions matching TRBD1. CDR1 is KGHSH, CDR2 LQKENI, per germline. The CDR3 covers 15 residues. V trimming: 3 bases; J trimming: 3 bases; junction bases outside the gene matches: 4. CDR3 nucleotides: TGTGCCAGCTCACCGGCCGGGACAGGGGGCTACGAGCAGTACTTC. Its protein product is CASSPAGTGGYEQYF.

The chain joins TRBV20-1 to TRBJ2-5; D gene unclear. Germline assignment: CDR1 DFQATT and CDR2 SNEGSKA (reference sequence). This CDR3 has 9 residues. The chain's CDR3 is CSVGETQYF. CDR3 nucleotide sequence: TGCAGCGTAGGAGAGACCCAGTACTTC.

The chain uses TRBV5-6 and TRBJ2-5; the D gene is possibly TRBD2 (5 bases). The CDR3 is 12 residues long. V lost 6 bases to trimming and J lost 3 bases, with 9 bases between them. The germline gives CDR1 SGHDT, CDR2 YYEEEE. The CDR3: CASTDSEETQYF. The CDR3 coding sequence is TGTGCCAGCACGGACTCTGAAGAGACCCAGTACTTC. Filled out from reference TRBV5-6 and TRBJ2-5, the complete variable domain reads DAGVTQSPTHLIKTRGQQVTLRCSPKSGHDTVSWYQQALGQGPQFIFQYYEEEERQRGNFPDRFSGHQFPNYSSELNVNALLLGDSALYLCASTDSEETQYFGPGTRLLVL.

The rearrangement uses TRBV5-1 and TRBJ2-1; D may be TRBD2 (6 bases). The germline gives CDR1 SGHRS, CDR2 YFSETQ. The CDR3 runs to 15 residues. Trimming stripped 2 bases from V and 5 bases from J, with 14 bases between. The CDR3 reads CASSFRRGEDNEQFF. The CDR3 nucleotides are TGCGCCAGCAGCTTTCGGCGGGGAGAGGACAATGAGCAGTTCTTC.

The chain has TRBV10-3 and TRBJ2-3; D call uncertain. In germline, CDR1 is ENHRY, CDR2 SYGVKD. Trimming shortened V by 1 base and J by 9 bases, and 14 bases separated the two germline ends. The CDR3 is 14 amino acids. CDR3: CAISELSNTGTQYF. Here the CDR3 DNA reads TGTGCCATCAGTGAGTTATCCAACACCGGGACGCAGTATTTT.

The chain has TRBV28 and TRBJ1-2; maybe TRBD1 (6 bases). The CDR3 runs to 14 residues. Germline assignment: CDR1 MDHEN and CDR2 SYDVKM. Trimming removed 7 bases from V and 3 bases from J, with 15 bases in between. In DNA form, the CDR3 reads TGTGCCAGCACCCAATGGACAGAGGACTATGGCTACACCTTC. It translates to CASTQWTEDYGYTF.

The CDR3 sequence: CASSEHQTEEFF. DNA for the CDR3: TGTGCCAGCAGTGAACATCAGACAGAAGAGTTCTTC. The J gene is TRBJ2-1, the V gene TRBV6-1; perhaps TRBD1 as D (5 bases). Germline V CDR1 and CDR2: MNHNS, SASEGT. Trimming cost V 2 bases and J 14 bases, with 13 bases left between them. CDR3 length equals 12 residues.

The chain employs TRBV28 and TRBJ2-1; D may be TRBD2 (6 bases). The CDR3 contains 15 residues. Germline V CDR1 and CDR2: MDHEN, SYDVKM. V was pared by 3 bases and J by 3 bases, with 12 bases between. The DNA of the CDR3 is TGTGCCAGCAGTTTGGGCGGGGAAAACTACAATGAGCAGTTCTTC. Its translation is CASSLGGENYNEQFF. The full variable domain, in which reference TRBV28 and TRBJ2-1 provide the parts outside the CDR3, is DVKVTQSSRYLVKRTGEKVFLECVQDMDHENMFWYRQDPGLGLRLIYFSYDVKMKEKGDIPEGYSVSREKKERFSLILESASTNQTSMYLCASSLGGENYNEQFFGPGTRLTVL.

V gene TRBV2 combines with J gene TRBJ2-5; tentative D call: TRBD2 (5 bases). V was cut by 10 bases and J by 1 base, with 10 bases left in between. There are 12 residues in the CDR3. Germline CDR1 SNHLY, CDR2 FYNNEI. CDR3: CATPRAQETQYF. CDR3 nucleotide sequence: TGTGCCACCCCGAGGGCCCAAGAGACCCAGTACTTC.

The chain carries TRBV10-1 and TRBJ1-3; no clear D gene. The length of the CDR3 is 11 residues. Trimming stripped 5 bases from V and 1 base from J, with 0 bases between. Germline V CDR1 and CDR2: WNHNN, SYGVQD (reference sequence). CDR3 bases: TGCGCCAGCAGTTCTGGAAACACCATATATTTT. Protein: CASSSGNTIYF.

This clone was picked up one time. The chain employs TRBV10-1 and TRBJ2-3, with 12 bases that match TRBD1. CDR3 length equals 15 residues. V shed 8 bases and J 4 bases; nucleotides not matched to a gene: 7. Germline lookup yields CDR1 WNHNN and CDR2 SYGVQD (reference sequence). The CDR3 sequence: CASSTGTGGADTQYF. As DNA, the CDR3 is TGCGCCAGCTCCACCGGGACAGGGGGCGCAGATACGCAGTATTTT.

In this sample, this clone turned up a few times. CDR3 residues: CSASSGYEQYF. The CDR3 bases are TGCAGTGCTAGTTCGGGCTACGAGCAGTACTTC. J is TRBJ2-7 and V is TRBV20-1; D ambiguous. Germline lookup yields CDR1 DFQATT and CDR2 SNEGSKA (reference sequence). The CDR3 length is 11 residues. V dropped 3 bases and J dropped 3 bases, with 6 bases sitting between them.

The chain links TRBV10-3 to TRBJ1-1, with a possible D match to TRBD1 (6 bases). The germline gives CDR1 ENHRY, CDR2 SYGVKD. The CDR3 spans 15 residues. V was pared by 10 bases and J by 3 bases, with 21 bases between. The CDR3 sequence: CASSNRGGSHTEAFF. The CDR3 DNA reads TGTGCCAGTTCGAACCGAGGGGGTTCGCACACTGAAGCTTTCTTT.

Note on this clone: An end of the junction does not agree with germline; a read error may underlie this. The genes are TRBV28 and TRBJ2-7; D is possibly TRBD2 (5 bases). The CDR3 covers 13 residues. CDR1 and CDR2 (germline): MDHEN, SYDVKM. The CDR3: CASSLSGPTVGDF. The CDR3 DNA is TGTGCCAGCTCGCTTTCGGGTCCTACCGTCGGGGACTTC.

This clone was seen only once. The rearrangement links TRBV6-5 to TRBJ1-6; D possibly corresponds to TRBD1 (5 bases). Germline CDR1 reads MNHEY; CDR2 reads SVGAGI. The V end lost 6 bases, the J end lost 10 bases, and 10 bases lay between the germline ends. The CDR3 length is 12 residues. The CDR3 loop reads CASRRGESPLHF. CDR3 DNA: TGTGCCAGCAGAAGGGGAGAATCACCCCTCCACTTT.

The chain employs TRBV15 and TRBJ2-5; TRBD2 matches at 7 bases. Germline V gives CDR1 LNHNV, CDR2 YYDKDF (reference sequence). This CDR3 is 13 amino acids long. After removal of 5 bases from V and 2 bases from J, the junction contained 2 bases not matched to a gene. The CDR3 DNA follows: TGTGCCACCAGCCAGGGACTACAAGAGACCCAGTACTTC. It translates to CATSQGLQETQYF.

The gene calls are TRBV2 and TRBJ2-5, with 10 bases lining up with TRBD1. In germline, CDR1 is SNHLY, CDR2 FYNNEI. The junction had 6 bases not matched to a gene; V was cut back by 6 bases and J by 2 bases. The CDR3 totals 15 residues. CDR3 sequence reads: CASSPGTGAQETQYF. CDR3 bases: TGTGCCAGCAGCCCCGGGACAGGGGCACAAGAGACCCAGTACTTC.

The V call is TRBV2, the J call TRBJ1-5; 7 nucleotides agree with TRBD1. The CDR3 contains 17 residues. J lost 6 bases, V lost 2 bases, and 13 bases had no gene match. The germline V gene encodes CDR1 SNHLY and CDR2 FYNNEI. The CDR3 here is CASSERGGGGMVQPQHF. As DNA, the CDR3 is TGTGCCAGCAGTGAACGGGGTGGAGGGGGCATGGTTCAGCCCCAGCATTTT.

V usage is TRBV6-5 and J usage is TRBJ2-1; 12 nucleotides agree with TRBD2. Per germline, CDR1 MNHEY and CDR2 SVGAGI. The CDR3 length is 15 residues. V was pared by 5 bases and J by 7 bases, with 6 bases of the junction left unmatched. The CDR3 loop reads CASSRTSGGWNEQFF. The CDR3 coding sequence is TGTGCCAGCAGTCGAACTAGCGGGGGGTGGAATGAGCAGTTCTTC.

This clone has just a few counts. The chain combines TRBV6-1 with TRBJ1-5; D unclear. Germline V CDR1 and CDR2: MNHNS, SASEGT. There are 15 residues in the CDR3. V lost 1 base and J lost 0, with 7 bases in between. CDR3 coding DNA: TGTGCCAGCAGTGAAGGGGTAATTAGCAATCAGCCCCAGCATTTT. Protein: CASSEGVISNQPQHF.

V and J are TRBV19 and TRBJ2-4; 7 bases are a match to TRBD2. The CDR3 is 12 amino acids. With 9 bases clipped from V and 8 bases from J, the junction kept 7 bases outside the gene matches. The germline gives CDR1 LNHDA, CDR2 SQIVND (reference sequence). CDR3 protein: CASGEGLDIQYF. CDR3 DNA sequence: TGTGCCAGCGGGGAGGGGTTGGACATTCAGTACTTC.

V usage is TRBV9 and J usage is TRBJ1-1; D may be TRBD1 (6 bases). The CDR3 consists of 14 residues. With 1 base removed from V and 1 base from J, the gap between germline ends came to 8 bases. CDR1 and CDR2 (germline): SGDLS, YYNGEE. CDR3 DNA sequence: TGTGCCAGCAGCGTACAGGGGAGGAACACTGAAGCTTTCTTT. Residues: CASSVQGRNTEAFF.

The chain joins TRBV7-2 to TRBJ2-7; 7 nucleotides match TRBD1. CDR1 is SGHTA and CDR2 is FQGNSA in the germline V gene. The CDR3 has 15 amino acids. After removal of 3 bases from V and 2 bases from J, the junction contained 7 bases not matched to a gene. The CDR3 spells CASSFSSGQPYEQYF. The CDR3 bases are TGTGCCAGCAGCTTCTCATCGGGACAGCCCTACGAGCAGTACTTC.